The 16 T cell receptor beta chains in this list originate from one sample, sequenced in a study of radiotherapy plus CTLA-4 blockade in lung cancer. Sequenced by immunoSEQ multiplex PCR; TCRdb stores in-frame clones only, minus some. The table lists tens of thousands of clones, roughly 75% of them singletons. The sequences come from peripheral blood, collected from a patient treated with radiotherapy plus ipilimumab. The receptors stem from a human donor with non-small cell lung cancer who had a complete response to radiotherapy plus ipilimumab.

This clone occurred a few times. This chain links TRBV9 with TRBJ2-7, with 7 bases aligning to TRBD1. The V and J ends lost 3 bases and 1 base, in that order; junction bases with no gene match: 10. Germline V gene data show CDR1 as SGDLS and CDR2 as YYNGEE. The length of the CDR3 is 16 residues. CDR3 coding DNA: TGTGCCAGCAGCGAGGGGGACAGCGAGATTTCCTACGAGCAGTACTTC. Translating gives CASSEGDSEISYEQYF.

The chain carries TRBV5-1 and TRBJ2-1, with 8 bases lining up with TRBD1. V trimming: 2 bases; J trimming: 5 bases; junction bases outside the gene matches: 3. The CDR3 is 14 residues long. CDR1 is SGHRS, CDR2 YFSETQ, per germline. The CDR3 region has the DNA TGCGCCAGCAGCTTTGGACAGGGCCACAATGAGCAGTTCTTC. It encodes CASSFGQGHNEQFF.

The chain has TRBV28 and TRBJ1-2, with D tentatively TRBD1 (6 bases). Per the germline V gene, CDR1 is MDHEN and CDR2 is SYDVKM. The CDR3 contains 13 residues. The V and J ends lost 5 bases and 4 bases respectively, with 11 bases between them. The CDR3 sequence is CASSGTGFYGYTF. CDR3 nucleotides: TGTGCCAGCAGTGGTACAGGGTTCTATGGCTACACCTTC.

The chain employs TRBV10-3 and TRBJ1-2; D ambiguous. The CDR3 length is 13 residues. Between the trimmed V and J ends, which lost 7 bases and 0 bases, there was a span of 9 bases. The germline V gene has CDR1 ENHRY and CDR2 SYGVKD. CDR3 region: CAITHGSNYGYTF. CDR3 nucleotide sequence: TGTGCCATCACGCACGGCTCTAACTATGGCTACACCTTC.

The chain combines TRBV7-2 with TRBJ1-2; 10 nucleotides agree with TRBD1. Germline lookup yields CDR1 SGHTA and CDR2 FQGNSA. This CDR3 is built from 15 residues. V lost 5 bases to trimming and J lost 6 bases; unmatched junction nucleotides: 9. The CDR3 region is CASSSLGQGRNGYTF. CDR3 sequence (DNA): TGTGCCAGCAGCAGTCTGGGACAGGGGAGGAATGGCTACACCTTC.

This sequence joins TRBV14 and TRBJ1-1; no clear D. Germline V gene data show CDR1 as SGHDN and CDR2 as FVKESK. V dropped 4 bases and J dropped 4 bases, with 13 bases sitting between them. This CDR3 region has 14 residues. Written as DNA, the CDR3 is TGTGCCAGCAGCCCGACCCCGGGGTCCACTGAAGCTTTCTTT. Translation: CASSPTPGSTEAFF.

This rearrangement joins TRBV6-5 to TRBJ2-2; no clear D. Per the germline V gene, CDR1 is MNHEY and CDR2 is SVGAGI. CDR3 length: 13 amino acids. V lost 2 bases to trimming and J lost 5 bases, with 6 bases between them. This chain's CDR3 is CASSYARTGELFF. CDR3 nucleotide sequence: TGTGCCAGCAGTTACGCCCGGACCGGGGAGCTGTTTTTT.

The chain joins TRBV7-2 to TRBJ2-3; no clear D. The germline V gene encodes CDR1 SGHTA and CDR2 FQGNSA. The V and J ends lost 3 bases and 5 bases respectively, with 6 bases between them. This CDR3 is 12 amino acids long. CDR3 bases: TGTGCCAGCAGCTTTCCGGGAGATACGCAGTATTTT. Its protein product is CASSFPGDTQYF. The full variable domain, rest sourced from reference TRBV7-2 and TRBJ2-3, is GAGVSQSPSNKVTEKGKDVELRCDPISGHTALYWYRQSLGQGLEFLIYFQGNSAPDKSGLPSDRFSAERTGGSVSTLTIQRTQQEDSAVYLCASSFPGDTQYFGPGTRLTVL.

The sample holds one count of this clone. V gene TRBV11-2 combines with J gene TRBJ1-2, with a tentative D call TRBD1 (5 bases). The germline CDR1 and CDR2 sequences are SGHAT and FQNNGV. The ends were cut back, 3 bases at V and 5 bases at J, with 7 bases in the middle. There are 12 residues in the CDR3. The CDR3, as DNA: TGTGCCAGCAGCTTCGGGGGTTATGGCTACACCTTC. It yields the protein CASSFGGYGYTF.

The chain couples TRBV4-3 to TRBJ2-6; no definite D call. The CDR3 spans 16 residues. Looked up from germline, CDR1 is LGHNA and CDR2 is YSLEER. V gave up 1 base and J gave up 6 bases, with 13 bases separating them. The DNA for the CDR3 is TGCGCCAGCAGCCAAGTGAGCTGGGTTGAGGCCAACGTCCTGACTTTC. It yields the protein CASSQVSWVEANVLTF.

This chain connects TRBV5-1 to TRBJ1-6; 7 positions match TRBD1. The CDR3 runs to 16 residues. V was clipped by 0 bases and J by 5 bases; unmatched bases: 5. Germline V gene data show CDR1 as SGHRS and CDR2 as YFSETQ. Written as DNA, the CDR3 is TGCGCCAGCAGCTTGGCCGCGGGACAGAATAATTCACCCCTCCACTTT. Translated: CASSLAAGQNNSPLHF.

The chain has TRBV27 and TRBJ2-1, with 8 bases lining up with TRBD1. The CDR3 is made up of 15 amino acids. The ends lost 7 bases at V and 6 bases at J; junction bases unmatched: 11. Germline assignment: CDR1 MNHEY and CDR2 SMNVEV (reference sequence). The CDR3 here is CASKPTPRGLNEQFF. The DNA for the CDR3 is TGTGCCAGCAAACCCACCCCCAGGGGGCTCAATGAGCAGTTCTTC.

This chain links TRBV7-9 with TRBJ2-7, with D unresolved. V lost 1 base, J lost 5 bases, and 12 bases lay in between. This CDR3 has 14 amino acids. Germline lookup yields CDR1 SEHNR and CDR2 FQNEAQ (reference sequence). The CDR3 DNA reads TGTGCCAGCAGCTTAGAATTTGGGCAGGACGAGCAGTACGTC. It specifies CASSLEFGQDEQYV.

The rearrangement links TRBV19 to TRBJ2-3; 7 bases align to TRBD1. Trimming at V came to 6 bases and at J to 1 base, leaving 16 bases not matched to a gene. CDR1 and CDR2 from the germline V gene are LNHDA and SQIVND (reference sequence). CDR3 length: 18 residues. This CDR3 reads CASSAGTVASIGTDTQYF. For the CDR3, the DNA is TGTGCCAGTAGCGCCGGGACAGTTGCCTCCATCGGCACAGATACGCAGTATTTT.

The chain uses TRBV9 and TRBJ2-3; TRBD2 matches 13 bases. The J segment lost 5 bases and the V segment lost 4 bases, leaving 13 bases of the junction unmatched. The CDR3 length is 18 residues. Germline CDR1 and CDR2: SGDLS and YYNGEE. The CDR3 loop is CASSPRLAGGKTGDTQYF. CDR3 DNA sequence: TGTGCCAGCAGCCCCAGACTAGCGGGAGGCAAAACCGGAGATACGCAGTATTTT.

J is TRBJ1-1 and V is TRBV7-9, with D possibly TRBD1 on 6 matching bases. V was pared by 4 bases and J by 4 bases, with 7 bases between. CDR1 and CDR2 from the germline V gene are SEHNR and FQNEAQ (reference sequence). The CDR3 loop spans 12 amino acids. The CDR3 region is CASSSRGTEAFF. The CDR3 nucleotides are TGTGCCAGCAGCTCCAGGGGCACTGAAGCTTTCTTT.